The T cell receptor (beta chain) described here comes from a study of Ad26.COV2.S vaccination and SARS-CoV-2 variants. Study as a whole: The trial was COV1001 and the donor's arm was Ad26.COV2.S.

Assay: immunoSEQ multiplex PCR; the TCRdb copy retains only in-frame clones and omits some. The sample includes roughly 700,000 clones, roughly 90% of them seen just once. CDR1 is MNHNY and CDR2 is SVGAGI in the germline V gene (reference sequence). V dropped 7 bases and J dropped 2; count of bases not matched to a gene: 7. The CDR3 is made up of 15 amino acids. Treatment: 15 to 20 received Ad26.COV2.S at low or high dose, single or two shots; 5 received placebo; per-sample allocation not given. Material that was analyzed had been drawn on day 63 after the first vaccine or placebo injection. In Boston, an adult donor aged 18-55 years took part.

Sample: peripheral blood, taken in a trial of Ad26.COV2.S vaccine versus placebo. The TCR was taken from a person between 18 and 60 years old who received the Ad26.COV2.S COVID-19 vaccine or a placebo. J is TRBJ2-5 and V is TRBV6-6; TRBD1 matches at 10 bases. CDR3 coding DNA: TGTGCCAGCAAAGGCCGGGACAGGGGACAAGAGACCCAGTACTTC. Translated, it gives CASKGRDRGQETQYF.